One sample yielded the 17 T cell receptor beta chains listed below, sequenced in a study of blood T cells in healthy people across ages. The authors ran a second PCR of about 6 to 11 cycles using a sample-barcoded 5' primer and a J-beta primer mix. TCRdb used MiXCR to reprocess the 5' RACE reads, holding one entry per CDR3 protein. The sample holds approximately 810,000 distinct CDR3 sequences, around 28% seen once. The sequenced sample was blood. All receptors come from a woman older than 75 in good health.

This clonotype appeared a single time. Given a much more abundant clone one base away, this may be a read error. The chain combines TRBV14 with TRBJ2-1, with no clear D. Germline V lookup: CDR1 SGHDN, CDR2 FVKESK. CDR3 length: 13 residues. The V gene lost 1 base and the J gene lost 12 bases, with 13 bases spanning the gap. CDR3 coding DNA: TGTGCCAGCAGCCAAGGGATACTTACTGGGCAGTTCTTC. Its translation is CASSQGILTGQFF.

This clonotype was observed at least ten times. This chain uses TRBV6-5 with TRBJ1-1; 7 nucleotides match TRBD1. Per the germline V gene, CDR1 is MNHEY and CDR2 is SVGAGI. CDR3 size: 15 residues. Trimming removed 5 bases from V and 0 bases from J; junction bases left unmatched: 6. For the CDR3, the DNA is TGTGCCAGCAGTCGGACAGGTACTCTGAACACTGAAGCTTTCTTT. This gives the protein CASSRTGTLNTEAFF.

This clonotype has ten or more counts. This chain links TRBV29-1 with TRBJ1-4; D possibly corresponds to TRBD1 (5 bases). Trimming pared 4 bases from V and 5 bases from J, leaving 17 bases between. Germline V gene sequence: CDR1 SQVTM, CDR2 ANQGSEA. The CDR3 length is 15 residues. The CDR3 sequence: CSVGAFGTENEKLFF. The CDR3 region has the DNA TGCAGCGTTGGGGCCTTTGGGACGGAGAATGAAAAACTGTTTTTT. Full variable domain (remainder filled in from reference TRBV29-1 and TRBJ1-4): SAVISQKPSRDICQRGTSLTIQCQVDSQVTMMFWYRQQPGQSLTLIATANQGSEATYESGFVIDKFPISRPNLTFSTLTVSNMSPEDSSIYLCSVGAFGTENEKLFFGSGTQLSVL.

This clonotype was counted ten times or more. The chain employs TRBV12-3 or TRBV12-4 and TRBJ2-6; 7 nucleotides line up with TRBD1. There are 17 residues in the CDR3. The V segment lost 5 bases and the J segment 0 bases; nucleotides outside the gene matches: 7. The CDR3 DNA reads as TGTGCCAGCAGTCGATGGACAGGCCCCTCTGGGGCCAACGTCCTGACTTTC. Translated: CASSRWTGPSGANVLTF.

This clonotype appeared a few times. This chain uses TRBV20-1 with TRBJ1-2; perhaps TRBD1 as D (6 bases). The CDR3 consists of 14 residues. Trimming shortened V by 6 bases and J by 2 bases, and 16 bases separated the two germline ends. The germline V gene encodes CDR1 DFQATT and CDR2 SNEGSKA (reference sequence). In nucleotides, the CDR3 is TGCAGTGCCCTCCTAGATAGGGGGAACTATGGCTACACCTTC. Its protein product is CSALLDRGNYGYTF.

The genes are TRBV27 and TRBJ1-2, with 8 nucleotides matching TRBD1. J lost 0 bases, V lost 6 bases, and 3 bases had no gene match. CDR1 and CDR2 (germline): MNHEY, SMNVEV (reference sequence). The CDR3 consists of 14 residues. The CDR3: CASRKQGANYGYTF. Written as DNA, the CDR3 is TGTGCCAGCAGGAAACAGGGGGCTAACTATGGCTACACCTTC.

This clonotype was seen a handful of times. The rearrangement links TRBV9 to TRBJ2-2; D possibly corresponds to TRBD2 (5 bases). The CDR3 loop spans 16 amino acids. V was cut by 0 bases and J by 1 base, with 10 bases left in between. Germline V gene lookup returns CDR1 SGDLS and CDR2 YYNGEE. CDR3 in DNA: TGTGCCAGCAGCGTAGGAGAGGGATGGAACACCGGGGAGCTGTTTTTT. Encoded protein: CASSVGEGWNTGELFF.

This clonotype was detected many times. The rearrangement joins TRBV30 to TRBJ1-2; 7 positions agree with TRBD1. The V gene's germline CDR1 is GTSNPN and CDR2 SVGIG (reference sequence). The ends lost 2 bases at V and 5 bases at J; junction bases unmatched: 5. This CDR3 is built from 13 residues. This CDR3 reads CAWSRDRPYGYTF. DNA of the CDR3: TGTGCCTGGAGTCGGGACAGACCTTATGGCTACACCTTC.

This clonotype was seen more than once but under ten times. Given a much more abundant clone one base away, this may be a read error. The genes are TRBV6-6 and TRBJ2-5, with unresolved D. The CDR3 runs 15 residues. Germline values: CDR1 MNHNY, CDR2 SVGAGI (reference sequence). V lost 6 bases and J lost 7, with 21 bases in between. The CDR3 sequence: CASRVAVLNRGTQYF. CDR3 DNA: TGTGCCAGCAGAGTTGCGGTATTGAATCGAGGGACCCAGTACTTC.

The chain recombines TRBV4-2 with TRBJ2-5, with 10 bases aligning to TRBD2. Unmatched junction bases numbered 7, after V lost 1 base and J lost 2 bases. The CDR3 length is 17 residues. Germline lookup yields CDR1 LGHNA and CDR2 YNFKEQ. The CDR3 nucleotides are TGTGCCAGCAGCCAAGGTAGCGGGAGGTCCGTTCAAGAGACCCAGTACTTC. Encoded protein: CASSQGSGRSVQETQYF.

This clonotype was counted at least ten times. V and J are TRBV10-3 and TRBJ1-1, with D hard to call. The CDR3 runs to 15 residues. Trimming left V 6 bases short and J 1 base short, with 15 bases between. Looked up from germline, CDR1 is ENHRY and CDR2 is SYGVKD. CDR3 sequence reads: CAIREGDGENTEAFF. For the CDR3, the DNA is TGTGCCATCAGAGAAGGCGACGGGGAGAACACTGAAGCTTTCTTT.

This clonotype was picked up one time. The chain has TRBV12-3 or TRBV12-4 and TRBJ2-3; D is unclear. V was shortened by 2 bases and J by 11 bases, with 20 bases between the two germline ends. This CDR3 region has 15 residues. CDR3 residues: CASSLYGAGTDVQYF. Here the CDR3 DNA reads TGTGCCAGCAGTTTATATGGAGCAGGCACAGATGTGCAGTATTTT.

The chain carries TRBV7-2 and TRBJ2-3; perhaps TRBD2 as D (5 bases). V was clipped by 0 bases and J by 3 bases, with 10 bases between them. CDR1 is SGHTA and CDR2 is FQGNSA in the germline V gene. This CDR3 has 15 amino acids. The CDR3 is CASSLAGVETDTQYF. The CDR3, as DNA: TGTGCCAGCAGCTTAGCCGGGGTTGAAACAGATACGCAGTATTTT. The full variable domain, rest sourced from reference TRBV7-2 and TRBJ2-3, is GAGVSQSPSNKVTEKGKDVELRCDPISGHTALYWYRQSLGQGLEFLIYFQGNSAPDKSGLPSDRFSAERTGGSVSTLTIQRTQQEDSAVYLCASSLAGVETDTQYFGPGTRLTVL.

The chain recombines TRBV5-1 with TRBJ1-6; 7 bases line up with TRBD1. Trimming removed 4 bases from V and 7 bases from J; junction bases left unmatched: 5. The CDR3 has 14 residues. CDR1 and CDR2 from the germline V gene are SGHRS and YFSETQ. In DNA, the CDR3 is TGCGCCAGCAGCAAGGGACAGACAAATTCACCCCTCCACTTT. Translating it yields CASSKGQTNSPLHF.

This clonotype was counted many times. This chain's CDR3 is CSATVRVVNQPQHF. DNA of the CDR3: TGCAGTGCCACAGTTCGGGTGGTAAATCAGCCCCAGCATTTT. This sequence joins TRBV20-1 and TRBJ1-5; D not resolved. V shed 6 bases and J shed 4 bases, with 16 bases lying between them. CDR3 length: 14 residues. Germline V gives CDR1 DFQATT, CDR2 SNEGSKA (reference sequence).

Here the CDR3 reads CATSKGNEKLFF. Here the CDR3 DNA reads TGTGCCACCAGCAAGGGGAATGAAAAACTGTTTTTT. The chain combines TRBV15 with TRBJ1-4; D may be TRBD1 (5 bases). The CDR3 totals 12 residues. Trimming took 4 bases from V and 5 from J, leaving 5 bases between them. Germline loops: CDR1 LNHNV, CDR2 YYDKDF (reference sequence).

This clonotype was observed a few times. The rearrangement joins TRBV12-3 or TRBV12-4 to TRBJ1-6; 9 bases match TRBD1. After removal of 6 bases from V and 9 bases from J, the junction contained 9 bases not matched to a gene. The CDR3 has 15 residues. In DNA, the CDR3 is TGTGCCAGCAGATACAGGGGGCTGGGAAGTTCACCCCTCCACTTT. Its protein product is CASRYRGLGSSPLHF.